What follows describes a single TCR beta chain. The antigen remains unidentified. This specimen comes from a study of T cell responses to AZD1222 COVID-19 vaccine. The study's findings and limits: Along spike, vaccine-associated CD4 TCRs were found throughout, with dominance at 160-218 and 743-854. Most donors were white British, females outnumbered males, and clonal diversity was possibly underestimated. Nearly half of spike-specific TCRs reportedly go after variant regions that carry no mutations.

The protocol was immunoSEQ multiplex PCR, while the TCRdb copy is restricted to in-frame clones and leaves out a portion. The repertoire holds some 99,000 clones, with roughly 80% as singletons. Whether given at about 4 or about 12 weeks, second doses were pooled. Per germline, CDR1 SEHNR and CDR2 FQNEAQ (reference sequence). This CDR3 region has 15 residues. With 7 bases removed from V and 8 bases from J, the gap between germline ends came to 18 bases. The clonotype was recovered from an adult who received the AZD1222 COVID-19 vaccine. This material consisted of peripheral blood, taken 28 days after the second AZD1222 dose. The chain has TRBV7-9 and TRBJ1-6; no reliable D call. Here the CDR3 DNA reads TGTGCCAGCAAGCCGGTTAACAGTCGGGATTCACCCCTCCACTTT. Translating it yields CASKPVNSRDSPLHF.